Each of the 26 T cell receptor beta chains below was sequenced from the same sample in a study of Ad26.COV2.S vaccination and SARS-CoV-2 variants. Produced via immunoSEQ multiplex PCR; TCRdb's table is partial and in-frame only. Altogether about 480,000 clones are present, roughly 85% being singletons, with the ten largest covering 9.5% to 15%. Regarding treatment: about 20 received Ad26.COV2.S at low or high dose, single or two shots; roughly five received placebo; per-sample allocation not given. Day 63 after the first injection of vaccine or placebo was the sampling time. Sequenced material: peripheral blood, taken in a trial of Ad26.COV2.S vaccine versus placebo. The receptors originated from a person between 18 and 65 years old who received the Ad26.COV2.S COVID-19 vaccine or a placebo.

The V and J genes are TRBV30 and TRBJ2-4; D uncertain. This CDR3 contains 16 residues. V lost 0 bases and J lost 0, with 12 bases in between. CDR1 and CDR2 from the germline V gene are GTSNPN and SVGIG (reference sequence). CDR3 nucleotide sequence: TGTGCCTGGAGTGTGGGCAGAGGCGAAGCCAAAAACATTCAGTACTTC. It yields the protein CAWSVGRGEAKNIQYF.

This clone showed up just a few times. The chain has TRBV11-2 and TRBJ2-7; D is uncertain. This CDR3 comprises 12 residues. Germline values: CDR1 SGHAT, CDR2 FQNNGV. With 1 base removed from V and 7 bases from J, the gap between germline ends came to 8 bases. The CDR3 coding sequence is TGTGCCAGCAGCTTAGCCCTAGGGGAGCAGTACTTC. As protein: CASSLALGEQYF.

CDR3 DNA: TGTGCCACCAGTGATCGGCCTTTTAGCGGGTCTACCACAGATACGCAGTATTTT. Protein product: CATSDRPFSGSTTDTQYF. The chain couples TRBV24-1 to TRBJ2-3; 7 bases match TRBD2. The CDR3 is made up of 18 amino acids. V lost 3 bases, J lost 2 bases, and 13 bases stayed unmatched. Per the germline V gene, CDR1 is KGHDR and CDR2 is SFDVKD.

This clone has a single count. The gene calls are TRBV30 and TRBJ2-7, with 8 bases matching TRBD1. V was pared by 7 bases and J by 6 bases, with 8 bases of the junction left unmatched. This CDR3 has 12 amino acids. Germline CDR1 GTSNPN, CDR2 SVGIG (reference sequence). CDR3 sequence: CAFGTGNREQYF. The DNA of the CDR3 is TGTGCCTTTGGGACAGGTAATCGCGAGCAGTACTTC.

The gene calls are TRBV30 and TRBJ1-4; no definite D call. V dropped 2 bases and J dropped 4 bases, with 11 bases sitting between them. The CDR3 consists of 14 residues. Germline V gene lookup returns CDR1 GTSNPN and CDR2 SVGIG (reference sequence). The CDR3: CAWSRSSVNEKLFF. In DNA, the CDR3 is TGTGCCTGGAGTAGGTCCTCGGTTAATGAAAAACTGTTTTTT.

The gene calls are TRBV27 and TRBJ1-1; weak D call: TRBD1 (6 bases). In germline, CDR1 is MNHEY, CDR2 SMNVEV (reference sequence). V was shortened by 5 bases and J by 7 bases, with 20 bases between the two germline ends. This CDR3 region has 15 residues. For the CDR3, the DNA is TGTGCCAGCAGTGGTTATACGACAGGCACGGGTGAAGCTTTCTTT. Residues: CASSGYTTGTGEAFF.

The V gene is TRBV27, the J gene TRBJ2-1; TRBD2 agrees at 13 bases. Trimming removed 7 bases from V and 9 bases from J; junction bases left unmatched: 9. Germline V gives CDR1 MNHEY, CDR2 SMNVEV (reference sequence). The CDR3 contains 15 residues. The DNA for the CDR3 is TGTGCCAGCAAAGGACTAGCGGGAGTGAACGGTGAGCAGTTCTTC. Translation gives CASKGLAGVNGEQFF.

The rearrangement uses TRBV19 and TRBJ2-3; 7 bases agree with TRBD1. The CDR3 is 15 amino acids. Per the germline V gene, CDR1 is LNHDA and CDR2 is SQIVND (reference sequence). The V segment lost 5 bases and the J segment 0 bases; nucleotides outside the gene matches: 5. The CDR3 DNA reads TGTGCCAGTAGTTCCCGGACAGGCAGCACAGATACGCAGTATTTT. As protein: CASSSRTGSTDTQYF.

The CDR3 DNA sequence: TGTGCCAGTAGTATCGAGCGGGGGACTAGCACAGATACGCAGTATTTT. Its translation: CASSIERGTSTDTQYF. The chain joins TRBV19 to TRBJ2-3, with TRBD2 identical over 8 bases. The germline gives CDR1 LNHDA, CDR2 SQIVND (reference sequence). CDR3 length equals 16 residues. Trimming at V came to 3 bases and at J to 0 bases, leaving 5 bases not matched to a gene. The full variable domain, completed using reference TRBV19 and TRBJ2-3, is DGGITQSPKYLFRKEGQNVTLSCEQNLNHDAMYWYRQDPGQGLRLIYYSQIVNDFQKGDIAEGYSVSREKKESFPLTVTSAQKNPTAFYLCASSIERGTSTDTQYFGPGTRLTVL.

The chain couples TRBV3-1 (or the pseudogene TRBV3-2) to TRBJ1-2; TRBD1 might be the D (6 bases). V lost 0 bases to trimming and J lost 6 bases, with 11 bases between them. The CDR3 consists of 14 residues. The germline V gene encodes CDR1 LGHDT and CDR2 YNNKEL (reference sequence). The CDR3 here is CASSQEGGSHGYTF. The CDR3 nucleotides read TGTGCCAGCAGCCAAGAGGGGGGCAGCCATGGCTACACCTTC.

The chain uses TRBV6-5 and TRBJ2-3, with D possibly called TRBD1 or TRBD2 (6 bases each). This CDR3 is built from 14 residues. Germline CDR1 MNHEY, CDR2 SVGAGI. Deletions cut 2 bases from V and 2 bases from J, with 8 bases between. The CDR3 DNA follows: TGTGCCAGCAGTTACGGGGGGCCCACAGATACGCAGTATTTT. Translating gives CASSYGGPTDTQYF.

This clone has more than one count but fewer than ten. The chain links TRBV30 to TRBJ1-5; TRBD1 is a possible D gene (5 bases). The CDR3 extends over 16 amino acids. Germline CDR1 GTSNPN, CDR2 SVGIG (reference sequence). V was shortened by 1 base and J by 3 bases, with 16 bases between the two germline ends. The CDR3 is CAWSAPGRQINQPQHF. The CDR3 DNA follows: TGTGCCTGGAGTGCCCCCGGGAGACAGATCAATCAGCCCCAGCATTTT.

The chain combines TRBV30 with TRBJ2-1, with 8 bases fitting TRBD2. The junction had 7 bases not matched to a gene; V was cut back by 0 bases and J by 9 bases. Germline V CDR1 and CDR2: GTSNPN, SVGIG (reference sequence). The CDR3 covers 14 residues. The CDR3 region has the DNA TGTGCCTGGAGTGTAAATCTGGCGGGGGGTGAGCAGTTCTTC. Its translation is CAWSVNLAGGEQFF.

V gene TRBV4-2 combines with J gene TRBJ1-1, with D maybe TRBD1 (6 bases). V gave up 8 bases and J gave up 2 bases, with 15 bases separating them. This CDR3 contains 14 residues. Germline CDR1 is LGHNA and CDR2 is YNFKEQ. CDR3 residues: CASCLAGANTEAFF. The CDR3 DNA reads as TGTGCCAGCTGTCTTGCAGGGGCTAACACTGAAGCTTTCTTT.

The V gene is TRBV11-2, the J gene TRBJ2-7; a weak D match, TRBD2 (6 bases). Germline V lookup: CDR1 SGHAT, CDR2 FQNNGV. The ends were cut back, 1 base at V and 3 bases at J, with 13 bases in the middle. This CDR3 has 15 residues. The CDR3 sequence: CASSLGFSGVYEQYF. CDR3 sequence (DNA): TGTGCCAGCAGCTTAGGATTTAGCGGTGTCTACGAGCAGTACTTC.

V is TRBV7-9 and J is TRBJ1-5; 7 bases agree with TRBD1. V dropped 5 bases and J dropped 5; count of bases not matched to a gene: 3. This CDR3 contains 13 residues. Germline V lookup: CDR1 SEHNR, CDR2 FQNEAQ (reference sequence). The CDR3 DNA is TGTGCCAGCAGCAGAACAGGGGATCAGCCCCAGCATTTT. Protein sequence: CASSRTGDQPQHF.

This chain connects TRBV4-2 to TRBJ1-3, with a tentative D call TRBD1 (5 bases). Germline values: CDR1 LGHNA, CDR2 YNFKEQ. V was pared by 1 base and J by 11 bases, with 15 bases between. The CDR3 covers 14 residues. CDR3: CASSQASQGFPIYF. For the CDR3, the DNA is TGTGCCAGCAGCCAAGCATCCCAGGGATTTCCCATATATTTT.

The chain joins TRBV5-1 to TRBJ2-1; D could derive from TRBD1 or TRBD2 (7 bases each). V was clipped by 7 bases and J by 0 bases, with 14 bases between them. This CDR3 spans 15 amino acids. Germline assignment: CDR1 SGHRS and CDR2 YFSETQ. CDR3 sequence: CASASGDSSYNEQFF. Here the CDR3 DNA reads TGCGCCAGCGCCAGCGGGGACAGCTCCTACAATGAGCAGTTCTTC.

J is TRBJ1-6 and V is TRBV5-1; D is unresolved. The length of the CDR3 is 17 residues. V was shortened by 0 bases and J by 9 bases, with 19 bases between the two germline ends. From germline, CDR1 is SGHRS and CDR2 YFSETQ. The DNA of the CDR3 is TGCGCCAGCAGCTTGGATGTAGGGTCGTGGGGAGGTTCACCCCTCCACTTT. This encodes CASSLDVGSWGGSPLHF.

This chain connects TRBV29-1 to TRBJ2-3; tentative D call: TRBD1 (5 bases). Trimming removed 6 bases at V and 0 bases at J, with 13 bases between. This CDR3 has 14 residues. Per germline, CDR1 SQVTM and CDR2 ANQGSEA. The CDR3 DNA follows: TGCAGCGTCCCCGGCAGGGCCAGCACAGATACGCAGTATTTT. It is translated as CSVPGRASTDTQYF.

J is TRBJ2-1 and V is TRBV4-1; 12 positions match TRBD2. The CDR3 consists of 16 residues. Germline CDR1 MGHRA, CDR2 YSYEKL. V dropped 0 bases and J dropped 8; count of bases not matched to a gene: 5. CDR3 residues: CASSQDASGRVHEQFF. The CDR3 DNA reads TGCGCCAGCAGCCAAGATGCTAGCGGGAGGGTCCATGAGCAGTTCTTC.

The chain employs TRBV4-3 and TRBJ1-6; possible D gene TRBD1, 6 bases. CDR3 length equals 15 residues. From germline, CDR1 is LGHNA and CDR2 YSLEER. V lost 0 bases, J lost 8 bases, and 11 bases lay in between. The CDR3 protein is CASSQEGRGDSPLHF. The CDR3 coding sequence is TGCGCCAGCAGCCAAGAGGGCAGGGGTGATTCACCCCTCCACTTT.

This clone was counted a few times. This sequence joins TRBV19 and TRBJ1-5; D is unresolved. V shed 5 bases and J shed 4 bases, with 12 bases lying between them. Germline V CDR1 and CDR2: LNHDA, SQIVND (reference sequence). This CDR3 spans 14 amino acids. The CDR3 here is CASSGLGRNQPQHF. The CDR3 DNA reads as TGTGCCAGTAGTGGTCTGGGTCGAAATCAGCCCCAGCATTTT.

J is TRBJ2-1 and V is TRBV12-3 or TRBV12-4; the D call may be TRBD1 or TRBD2 (5 bases each). V was clipped by 2 bases and J by 12 bases, with 11 bases between them. The CDR3 loop spans 12 amino acids. CDR3 region: CASSLSGTGQFF. In nucleotides, the CDR3 is TGTGCCAGCAGTTTATCTGGGACCGGGCAGTTCTTC.

V gene TRBV28 combines with J gene TRBJ1-5, with D unclear. The CDR3 length is 13 residues. CDR1 MDHEN and CDR2 SYDVKM come from the germline V gene. V was cut by 6 bases and J by 6 bases, with 12 bases left in between. CDR3: CASSRRAPQPQHF. The CDR3 nucleotides are TGTGCCAGCAGCCGTCGGGCACCTCAGCCCCAGCATTTT.

The rearrangement links TRBV14 to TRBJ1-2, with D tentatively TRBD1 (6 bases). Germline V gene data show CDR1 as SGHDN and CDR2 as FVKESK. Trimming stripped 3 bases from V and 0 bases from J, with 14 bases between. The length of the CDR3 is 16 residues. In DNA form, the CDR3 reads TGTGCCAGCAGCCAGCAGGGGTGGGGAGCTAACTATGGCTACACCTTC. Its translation: CASSQQGWGANYGYTF.